A single sample gave rise to the 8 T cell receptor beta chains below, sequenced in a study of human T cells and chemical hapten exposure. Via MiXCR, TCRdb re-called the RACE reads, giving one row per CDR3 protein. This table holds some 71,000 distinct CDR3 sequences, around 10% found once. Time point noted: patch test 3, about 24 weeks after DPC sensitization. Stated treatment: therapeutic diphenylcyclopropenone sensitization with weekly scalp DPC. Sample: whole blood, taken in connection with sensitization to the hapten diphenylcyclopropenone (DPC). These TCRs come from a woman aged 50 to 60 with alopecia areata. Some clones in this sample may be carry-over from other donors' samples.

This clonotype was observed a handful of times. This chain joins TRBV5-6 and TRBJ2-7, with TRBD2 matching 8 bases. V lost 2 bases and J lost 2; bases outside the gene matches: 3. Germline assignment: CDR1 SGHDT and CDR2 YYEEEE. The CDR3 consists of 14 residues. In DNA, the CDR3 is TGTGCCAGCAGCTTCACTAGCGGAACCTACGAGCAGTACTTC. Protein product: CASSFTSGTYEQYF.

The rearrangement links TRBV28 to TRBJ2-6; D uncertain. Germline CDR1 reads MDHEN; CDR2 reads SYDVKM. The CDR3 loop spans 15 amino acids. V dropped 3 bases and J dropped 2 bases, with 8 bases sitting between them. The CDR3 loop reads CASSLPGTGANVLTF. DNA for the CDR3: TGTGCCAGCAGTTTGCCTGGGACTGGGGCCAACGTCCTGACTTTC.

This clonotype was counted a few times. The chain employs TRBV29-1 and TRBJ1-1; TRBD1 might be the D (6 bases). V lost 6 bases, J lost 2 bases, and 16 bases lay in between. Germline loops: CDR1 SQVTM, CDR2 ANQGSEA. The CDR3 has 14 amino acids. The DNA for the CDR3 is TGCAGCGTACGAGGGGGGCTTGAAAACACTGAAGCTTTCTTT. The encoded protein is CSVRGGLENTEAFF.

CDR3 in DNA: TGTGCCAGCAGCGTGGTAGGGGATAACTATGGCTACACCTTC. Its protein is CASSVVGDNYGYTF. The chain joins TRBV28 to TRBJ1-2, with a possible D match to TRBD1 (5 bases). There are 14 residues in the CDR3. The V gene's germline CDR1 is MDHEN and CDR2 SYDVKM. The V gene lost 6 bases and the J gene lost 1 base, with 12 bases spanning the gap.

V usage is TRBV12-3 or TRBV12-4 and J usage is TRBJ1-5; D remains ambiguous. The CDR3 length is 15 residues. Trimming took 6 bases from V and 3 from J, leaving 15 bases between them. The CDR3 coding sequence is TGTGCCAGCAGCCTAGCCGGGCCATCCAATCAGCCCCAGCATTTT. Translated: CASSLAGPSNQPQHF.

This clonotype was detected a few times. This chain uses TRBV7-9 with TRBJ2-1, with TRBD2 matching over 7 bases. CDR1 SEHNR and CDR2 FQNEAQ come from the germline V gene (reference sequence). V gave up 1 base and J gave up 4 bases; unmatched junction bases: 4. This CDR3 spans 15 amino acids. The CDR3 DNA reads as TGTGCCAGCAGCTTAGAGCGGGATGGATACAATGAGCAGTTCTTC. Translation: CASSLERDGYNEQFF. Complete variable domain (other parts from reference TRBV7-9 and TRBJ2-1): DTGVSQNPRHKITKRGQNVTFRCDPISEHNRLYWYRQTLGQGPEFLTYFQNEAQLEKSRLLSDRFSAERPKGSFSTLEIQRTEQGDSAMYLCASSLERDGYNEQFFGPGTRLTVL.

This clonotype occurred many times. The V call is TRBV18, the J call TRBJ2-5; D remains ambiguous. Per germline, CDR1 KGHSH and CDR2 LQKENI. The CDR3 runs to 14 residues. Trimming removed 0 bases at V and 7 bases at J, with 12 bases between. The CDR3 DNA reads as TGTGCCAGCTCACCACCGTCGTCAGTTTTGACCCAGTACTTC. Translated, it gives CASSPPSSVLTQYF.

The gene calls are TRBV29-1 and TRBJ2-7; 8 positions agree with TRBD1. CDR1 and CDR2 from the germline V gene are SQVTM and ANQGSEA. This CDR3 is 13 amino acids long. Trimming at V came to 4 bases and at J to 2 bases, leaving 4 bases not matched to a gene. CDR3 sequence (DNA): TGCAGCGTTGGACAGGGGTACCCCTACGAGCAGTACTTC. Translation: CSVGQGYPYEQYF.